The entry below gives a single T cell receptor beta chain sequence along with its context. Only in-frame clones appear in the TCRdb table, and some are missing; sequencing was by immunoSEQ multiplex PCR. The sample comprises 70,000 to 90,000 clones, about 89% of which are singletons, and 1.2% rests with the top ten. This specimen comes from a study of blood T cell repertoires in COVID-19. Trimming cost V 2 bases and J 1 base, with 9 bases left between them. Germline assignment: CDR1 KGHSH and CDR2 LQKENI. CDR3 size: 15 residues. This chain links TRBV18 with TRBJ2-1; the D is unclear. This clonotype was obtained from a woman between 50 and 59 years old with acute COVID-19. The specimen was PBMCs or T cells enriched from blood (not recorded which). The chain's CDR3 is CASSPNMNSYNEQFF. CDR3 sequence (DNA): TGTGCCAGCTCACCAAACATGAATTCCTACAATGAGCAGTTCTTC.